This T cell receptor (beta chain) was found in a study of blood T cell repertoires in COVID-19. In the study overall: Donors in the United States, Italy and Spain gave samples during acute or convalescent COVID-19. The analysed material was cDNA or gDNA that came from T cells, B-cell-depleted T cells, or PBMCs.

Authors' data handling: Estimation of nucleated cell counts was performed using reference gene primer amplification. Assay: immunoSEQ multiplex PCR; the TCRdb copy retains only in-frame clones and omits some. V and J calls and clone size are given by that table; D and trimming were obtained from the DNA. The sample records 150,000 to 200,000 clones, 80% to 90% being singletons. Germline V gene lookup returns CDR1 SGHNT and CDR2 YENEEA. Trimming took 4 bases from V and 5 from J; bases not matched to a gene: 6. CDR3 size: 15 residues. The TCR was taken from a man younger than 35 who had recovered from COVID-19. The chain carries TRBV11-3 and TRBJ2-2; 8 positions match TRBD2. The specimen sequenced was peripheral blood. CDR3 residues: CASSSSGSSTGELFF. Here the CDR3 DNA reads TGTGCCAGCAGCTCCAGCGGGAGTAGTACCGGGGAGCTGTTTTTT.